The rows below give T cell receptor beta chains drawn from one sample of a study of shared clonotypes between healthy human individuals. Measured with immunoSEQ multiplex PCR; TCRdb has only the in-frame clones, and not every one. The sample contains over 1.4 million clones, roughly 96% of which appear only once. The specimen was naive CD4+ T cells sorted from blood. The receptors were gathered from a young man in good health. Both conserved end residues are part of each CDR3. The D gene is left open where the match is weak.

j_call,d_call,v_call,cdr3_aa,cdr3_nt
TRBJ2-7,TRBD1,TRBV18,CASSPPKAGTGGYEQYF,TGTGCCAGCTCACCACCGAAGGCCGGGACAGGGGGGTACGAGCAGTACTTC
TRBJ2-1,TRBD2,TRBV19,CASSPSGFVNEQFF,TGTGCCAGTAGCCCTAGCGGGTTTGTGAATGAGCAGTTCTTC
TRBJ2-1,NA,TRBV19,CASSIPPPNEQFF,TGTGCCAGTAGTATTCCCCCGCCGAATGAGCAGTTCTTC
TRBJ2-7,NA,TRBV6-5,CASRPVASYYEQYF,TGTGCCAGCCGCCCTGTTGCTAGCTACTACGAGCAGTACTTC
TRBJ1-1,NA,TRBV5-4,CASSGYRALNTEAFF,TGTGCCAGCAGCGGCTACAGGGCGTTGAACACTGAAGCTTTCTTT
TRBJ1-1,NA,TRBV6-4,CASSAFPGQNTEAFF,TGTGCCAGCAGTGCATTCCCCGGGCAGAACACTGAAGCTTTCTTT
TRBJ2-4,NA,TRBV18,CASSPWAGALGNIQYF,TGTGCCAGCTCACCATGGGCAGGGGCTTTGGGAAACATTCAGTACTTC
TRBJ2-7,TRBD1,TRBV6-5,CASSYTNPGQRSEQYF,TGTGCCAGCAGTTACACCAACCCGGGACAGAGGAGCGAGCAGTACTTC
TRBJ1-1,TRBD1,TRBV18,CASSEYRGRLAEAFF,TGTGCCAGCTCCGAATACAGGGGGCGCCTCGCTGAAGCTTTCTTT
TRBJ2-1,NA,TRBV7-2,CASSLSLGNTYNEQFF,TGTGCCAGCAGCCTCTCCCTAGGGAATACCTACAATGAGCAGTTCTTC
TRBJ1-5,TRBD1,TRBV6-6,CASSRQGNQPQHF,TGTGCCAGCAGTCGACAGGGTAATCAGCCCCAGCATTTT
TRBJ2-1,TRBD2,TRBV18,CASSPKVSSGRVYVQFF,TGTGCCAGCTCACCAAAGGTGTCTAGCGGGAGGGTATACGTGCAGTTCTTC
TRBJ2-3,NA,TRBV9,CASSVATPDTQYF,TGTGCCAGCAGCGTTGCCACGCCAGATACGCAGTATTTT
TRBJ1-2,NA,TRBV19,CASSIAGANYGYTF,TGTGCCAGTAGTATAGCAGGGGCGAACTATGGCTACACCTTC